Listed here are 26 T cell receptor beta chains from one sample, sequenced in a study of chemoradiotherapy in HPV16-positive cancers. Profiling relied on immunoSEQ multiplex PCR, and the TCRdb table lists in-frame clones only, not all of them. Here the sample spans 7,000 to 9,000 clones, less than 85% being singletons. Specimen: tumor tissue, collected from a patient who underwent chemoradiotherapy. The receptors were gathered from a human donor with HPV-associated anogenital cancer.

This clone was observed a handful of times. CDR3 nucleotides: TGTGCCAGCAGCATCACATTATCCTATGGCTACACCTTC. As protein: CASSITLSYGYTF. The genes are TRBV6-5 and TRBJ1-2, with unresolved D. This CDR3 is built from 13 residues. CDR1 is MNHEY, CDR2 SVGAGI, per germline. The V end lost 6 bases, the J end lost 4 bases, and 12 bases lay between the germline ends.

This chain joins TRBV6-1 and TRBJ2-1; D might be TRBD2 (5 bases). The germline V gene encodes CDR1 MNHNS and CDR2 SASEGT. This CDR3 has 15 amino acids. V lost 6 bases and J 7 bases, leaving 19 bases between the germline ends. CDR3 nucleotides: TGTGCCAGCAGGACGGGAAACAGTGTAGGGAATGAGCAGTTCTTC. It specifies CASRTGNSVGNEQFF.

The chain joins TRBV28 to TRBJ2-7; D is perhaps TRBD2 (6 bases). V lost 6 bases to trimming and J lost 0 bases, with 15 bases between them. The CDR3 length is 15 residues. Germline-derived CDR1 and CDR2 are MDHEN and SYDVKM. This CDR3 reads CASRPLGLNSYEQYF. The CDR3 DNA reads TGTGCCAGCAGACCATTGGGACTGAACTCCTACGAGCAGTACTTC.

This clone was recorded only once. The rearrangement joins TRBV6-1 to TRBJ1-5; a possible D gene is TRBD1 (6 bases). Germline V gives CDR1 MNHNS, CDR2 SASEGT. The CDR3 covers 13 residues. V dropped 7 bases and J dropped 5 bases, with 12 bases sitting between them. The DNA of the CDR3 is TGTGCCAGCAAATTAGGGGGTCATCAGCCCCAGCATTTT. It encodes CASKLGGHQPQHF.

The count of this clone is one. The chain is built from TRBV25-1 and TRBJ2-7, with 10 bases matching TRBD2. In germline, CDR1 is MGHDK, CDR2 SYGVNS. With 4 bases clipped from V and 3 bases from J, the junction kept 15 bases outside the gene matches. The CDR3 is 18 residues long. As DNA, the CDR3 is TGTGCCAGCAGTGGAATCGAGCTCGTAGCGGGGGGCCACTACGAGCAGTACTTC. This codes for CASSGIELVAGGHYEQYF.

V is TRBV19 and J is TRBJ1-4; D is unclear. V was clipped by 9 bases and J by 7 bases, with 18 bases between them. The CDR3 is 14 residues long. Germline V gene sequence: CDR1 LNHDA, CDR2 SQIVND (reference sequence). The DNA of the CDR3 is TGTGCCAGCCAAGACCGGGCGAAAGGTGAAAAACTGTTTTTT. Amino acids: CASQDRAKGEKLFF.

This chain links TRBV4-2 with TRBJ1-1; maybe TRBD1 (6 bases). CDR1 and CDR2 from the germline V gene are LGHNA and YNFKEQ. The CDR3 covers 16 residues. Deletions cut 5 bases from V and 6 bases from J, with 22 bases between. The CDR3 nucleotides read TGTGCCAGCAGCGCCTCGACCGGGACAAACCACGCTGAAGCTTTCTTT. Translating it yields CASSASTGTNHAEAFF.

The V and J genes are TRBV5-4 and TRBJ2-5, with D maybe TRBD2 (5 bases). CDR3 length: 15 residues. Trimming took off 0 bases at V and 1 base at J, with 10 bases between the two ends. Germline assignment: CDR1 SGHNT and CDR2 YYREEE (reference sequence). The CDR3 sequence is CASSLASGPQETQYF. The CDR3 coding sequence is TGTGCCAGCAGCTTGGCCAGCGGCCCCCAAGAGACCCAGTACTTC. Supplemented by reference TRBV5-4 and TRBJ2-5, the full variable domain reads ETGVTQSPTHLIKTRGQQVTLRCSSQSGHNTVSWYQQALGQGPQFIFQYYREEENGRGNFPPRFSGLQFPNYSSELNVNALELDDSALYLCASSLASGPQETQYFGPGTRLLVL.

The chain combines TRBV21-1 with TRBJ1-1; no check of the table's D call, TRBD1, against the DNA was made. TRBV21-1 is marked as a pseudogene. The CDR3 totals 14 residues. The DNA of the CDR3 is TGTGCCAGCAGCCTGGACAGGTCCAACACTGAAGCTTTCTTT. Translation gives CASSLDRSNTEAFF.

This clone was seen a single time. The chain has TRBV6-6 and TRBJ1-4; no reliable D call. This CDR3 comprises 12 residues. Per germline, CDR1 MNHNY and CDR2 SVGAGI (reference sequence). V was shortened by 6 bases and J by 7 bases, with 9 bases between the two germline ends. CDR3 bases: TGTGCCAGCAGCGAGAGACGTGAAAAACTGTTTTTT. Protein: CASSERREKLFF.

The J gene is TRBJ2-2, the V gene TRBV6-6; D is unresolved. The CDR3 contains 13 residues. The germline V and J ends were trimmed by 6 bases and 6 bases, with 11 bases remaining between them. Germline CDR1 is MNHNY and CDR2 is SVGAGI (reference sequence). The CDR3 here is CASSLGTAGELFF. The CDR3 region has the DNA TGTGCCAGCAGCCTCGGTACCGCCGGGGAGCTGTTTTTT.

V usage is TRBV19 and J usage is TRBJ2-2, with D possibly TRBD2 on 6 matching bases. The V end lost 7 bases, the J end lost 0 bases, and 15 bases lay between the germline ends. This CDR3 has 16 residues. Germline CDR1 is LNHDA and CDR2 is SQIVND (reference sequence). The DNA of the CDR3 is TGTGCCAGTATAACGTCCGCGGGACCGAACACCGGGGAGCTGTTTTTT. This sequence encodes CASITSAGPNTGELFF.

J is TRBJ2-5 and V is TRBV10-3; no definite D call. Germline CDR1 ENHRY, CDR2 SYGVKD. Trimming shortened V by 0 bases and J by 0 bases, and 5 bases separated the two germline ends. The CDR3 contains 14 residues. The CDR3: CAISESWYQETQYF. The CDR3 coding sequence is TGTGCCATCAGTGAGTCGTGGTACCAAGAGACCCAGTACTTC.

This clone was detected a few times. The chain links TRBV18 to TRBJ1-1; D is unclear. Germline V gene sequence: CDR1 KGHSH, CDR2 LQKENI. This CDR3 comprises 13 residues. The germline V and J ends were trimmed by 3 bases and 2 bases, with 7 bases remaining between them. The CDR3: CASSPLTNTEAFF. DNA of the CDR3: TGTGCCAGCTCACCCCTAACAAACACTGAAGCTTTCTTT.

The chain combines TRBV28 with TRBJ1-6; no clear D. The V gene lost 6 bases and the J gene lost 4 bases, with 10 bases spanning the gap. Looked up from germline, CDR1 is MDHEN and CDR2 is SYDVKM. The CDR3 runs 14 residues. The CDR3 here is CASRPKRYNSPLHF. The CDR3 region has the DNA TGTGCCAGCAGACCTAAACGGTATAATTCACCCCTCCACTTT.

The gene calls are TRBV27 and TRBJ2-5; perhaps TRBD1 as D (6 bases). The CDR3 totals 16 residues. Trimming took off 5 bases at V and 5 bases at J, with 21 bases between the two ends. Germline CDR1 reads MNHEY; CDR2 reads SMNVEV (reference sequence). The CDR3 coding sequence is TGTGCCAGCAGTGTTAGGGGTTTACAGGGTTCGGAGACCCAGTACTTC. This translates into CASSVRGLQGSETQYF.

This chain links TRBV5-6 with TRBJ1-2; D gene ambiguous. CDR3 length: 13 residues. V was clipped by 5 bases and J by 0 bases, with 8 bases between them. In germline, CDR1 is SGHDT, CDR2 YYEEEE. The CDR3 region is CASRESTNYGYTF. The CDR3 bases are TGTGCCAGCAGAGAGAGTACTAACTATGGCTACACCTTC. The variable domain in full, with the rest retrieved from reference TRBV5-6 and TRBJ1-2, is DAGVTQSPTHLIKTRGQQVTLRCSPKSGHDTVSWYQQALGQGPQFIFQYYEEEERQRGNFPDRFSGHQFPNYSSELNVNALLLGDSALYLCASRESTNYGYTFGSGTRLTVV.

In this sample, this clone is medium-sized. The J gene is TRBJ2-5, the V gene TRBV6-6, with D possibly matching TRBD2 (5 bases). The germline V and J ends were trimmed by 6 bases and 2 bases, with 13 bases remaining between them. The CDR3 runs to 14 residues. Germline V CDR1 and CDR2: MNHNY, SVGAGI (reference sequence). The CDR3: CASRREFDQETQYF. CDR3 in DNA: TGTGCCAGCAGAAGGGAGTTTGATCAAGAGACCCAGTACTTC.

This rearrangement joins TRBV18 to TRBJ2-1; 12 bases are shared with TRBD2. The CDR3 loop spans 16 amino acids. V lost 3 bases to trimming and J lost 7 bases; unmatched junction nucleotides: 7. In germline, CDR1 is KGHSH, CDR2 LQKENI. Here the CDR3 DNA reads TGTGCCAGCTCACCGTGGACTAGCGGGGAGGGTAATGAGCAGTTCTTC. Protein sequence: CASSPWTSGEGNEQFF.

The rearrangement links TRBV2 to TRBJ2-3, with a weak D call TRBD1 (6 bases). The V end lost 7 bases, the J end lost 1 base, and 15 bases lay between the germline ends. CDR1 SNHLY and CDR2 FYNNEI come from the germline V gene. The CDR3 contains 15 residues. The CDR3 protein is CASKYYREGTDTQYF. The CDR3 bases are TGTGCCAGCAAGTATTACAGGGAAGGCACAGATACGCAGTATTTT. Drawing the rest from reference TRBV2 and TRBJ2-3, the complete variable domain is EPEVTQTPSHQVTQMGQEVILRCVPISNHLYFYWYRQILGQKVEFLVSFYNNEISEKSEIFDDQFSVERPDGSNFTLKIRSTKLEDSAMYFCASKYYREGTDTQYFGPGTRLTVL.

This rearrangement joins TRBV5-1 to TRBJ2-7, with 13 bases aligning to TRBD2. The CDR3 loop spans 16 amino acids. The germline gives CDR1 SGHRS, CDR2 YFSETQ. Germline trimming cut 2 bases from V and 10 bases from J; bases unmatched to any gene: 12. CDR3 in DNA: TGCGCCAGCAGCTTCACTAGCGGGGGGGCCCAACGAGAACAGTACTTC. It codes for CASSFTSGGAQREQYF.

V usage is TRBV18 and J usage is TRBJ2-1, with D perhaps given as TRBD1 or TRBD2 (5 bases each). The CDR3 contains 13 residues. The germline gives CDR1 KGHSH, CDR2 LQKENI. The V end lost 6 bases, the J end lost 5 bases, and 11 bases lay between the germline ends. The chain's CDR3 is CASSPGPNNEQFF. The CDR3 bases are TGTGCCAGCTCGCCGGGACCTAACAATGAGCAGTTCTTC.

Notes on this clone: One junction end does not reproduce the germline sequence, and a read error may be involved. CDR3 residues: CASSETTGRGPDF. CDR3 bases: TGTGCCAGCAGTGAAACGACCGGGCGAGGCCCGGATTTT. The chain uses TRBV25-1 and TRBJ1-1, with D unresolved. CDR3 length: 13 residues. Germline V lookup: CDR1 MGHDK, CDR2 SYGVNS. The full variable domain, in which reference TRBV25-1 and TRBJ1-1 provide the parts outside the CDR3, is EADIYQTPRYLVIGTGKKITLECSQTMGHDKMYWYQQDPGMELHLIHYSYGVNSTEKGDLSSESTVSRIRTEHFPLTLESARPSHTSQYLCASSETTGRGPDFGQGTRLTVV.

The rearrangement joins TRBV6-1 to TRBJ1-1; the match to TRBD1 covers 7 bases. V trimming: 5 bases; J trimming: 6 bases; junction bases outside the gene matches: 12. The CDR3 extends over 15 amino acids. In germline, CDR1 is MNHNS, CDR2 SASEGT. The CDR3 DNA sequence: TGTGCCAGCAGTAACAACGACAGGGTAGTCCCTGAAGCTTTCTTT. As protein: CASSNNDRVVPEAFF.

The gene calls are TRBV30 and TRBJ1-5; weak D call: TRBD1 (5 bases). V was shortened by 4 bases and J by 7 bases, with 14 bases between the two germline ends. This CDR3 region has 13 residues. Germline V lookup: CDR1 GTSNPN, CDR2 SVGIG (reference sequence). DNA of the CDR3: TGTGCCTGGAATAGAGGCAGGGACCAGCCCCAGCATTTT. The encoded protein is CAWNRGRDQPQHF.

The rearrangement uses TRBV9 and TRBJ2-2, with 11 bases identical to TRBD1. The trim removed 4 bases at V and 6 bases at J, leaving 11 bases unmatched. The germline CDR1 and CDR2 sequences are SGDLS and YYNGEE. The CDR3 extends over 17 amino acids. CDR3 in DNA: TGTGCCAGCAGCCCTCGGACAGGGGGCCTCGGGGCCGGGGAGCTGTTTTTT. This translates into CASSPRTGGLGAGELFF. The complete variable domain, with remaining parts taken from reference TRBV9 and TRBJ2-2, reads DSGVTQTPKHLITATGQRVTLRCSPRSGDLSVYWYQQSLDQGLQFLIQYYNGEERAKGNILERFSAQQFPDLHSELNLSSLELGDSALYFCASSPRTGGLGAGELFFGEGSRLTVL.